The sequence of this T cell receptor (beta chain) was determined in a study of OX40 agonist ivuxolimab in advanced cancers. Study outcomes and limitations: Doses of 0.1 to 3.0 mg/kg were accompanied by clonal expansion of CD4+ and CD8+ blood T cells by week 6.

The CDR3 extends over 16 amino acids. Germline V gene data show CDR1 as SGHNT and CDR2 as YYREEE (reference sequence). Germline trimming cut 4 bases from V and 0 bases from J; bases unmatched to any gene: 4. Profiling relied on immunoSEQ multiplex PCR, and the TCRdb table lists in-frame clones only, not all of them. There are about 73,000 clones in the sample; 75% to 95% occur only once, and around 0.5% lies in the top ten. As regards this clone: Its antigen is undetermined.

The chain recombines TRBV5-4 with TRBJ2-7, with 13 bases aligning to TRBD2. The specimen was CD4+ or CD8+ T cells sorted from blood, collected in a trial of the OX40 agonist ivuxolimab. This TCR was recovered from an adult with an advanced solid tumor such as melanoma, head and neck, liver or kidney cancer. The CDR3 loop is CASSRRTSGSSYEQYF. The CDR3 DNA is TGTGCCAGCAGCCGACGGACTAGCGGGAGCTCCTACGAGCAGTACTTC.